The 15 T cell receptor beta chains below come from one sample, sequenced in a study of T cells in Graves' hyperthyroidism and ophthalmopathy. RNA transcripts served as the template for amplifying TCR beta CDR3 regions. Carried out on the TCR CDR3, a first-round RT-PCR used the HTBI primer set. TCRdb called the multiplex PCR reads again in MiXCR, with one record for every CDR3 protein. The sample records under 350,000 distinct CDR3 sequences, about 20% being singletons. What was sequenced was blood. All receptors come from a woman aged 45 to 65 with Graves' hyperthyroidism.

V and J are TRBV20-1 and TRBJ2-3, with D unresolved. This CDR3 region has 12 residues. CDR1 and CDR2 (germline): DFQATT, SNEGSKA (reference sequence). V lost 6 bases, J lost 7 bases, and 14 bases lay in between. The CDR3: CSAPGSFYTQYF. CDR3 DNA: TGCAGTGCCCCCGGTAGCTTTTATACGCAGTATTTT.

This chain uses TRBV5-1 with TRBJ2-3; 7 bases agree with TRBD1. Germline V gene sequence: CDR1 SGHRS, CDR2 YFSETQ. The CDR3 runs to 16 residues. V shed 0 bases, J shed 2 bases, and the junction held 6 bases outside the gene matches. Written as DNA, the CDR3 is TGCGCCAGCAGCTTGGCGGCAGGGGGTACCACAGATACGCAGTATTTT. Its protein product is CASSLAAGGTTDTQYF.

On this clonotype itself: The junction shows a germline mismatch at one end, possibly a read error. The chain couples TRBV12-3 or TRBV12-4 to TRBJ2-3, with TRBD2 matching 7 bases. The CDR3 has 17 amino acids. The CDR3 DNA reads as TGTGCCAGCAGTTTCCCCTCAAACGGGGGGAGCACAGATGCGCAGTATTTT. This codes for CASSFPSNGGSTDAQYF.

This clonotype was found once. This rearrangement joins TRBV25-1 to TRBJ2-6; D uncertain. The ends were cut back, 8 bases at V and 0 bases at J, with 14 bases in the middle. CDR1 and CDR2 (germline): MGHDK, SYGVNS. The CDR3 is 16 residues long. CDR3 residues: CASLEIQNSGANVLTF. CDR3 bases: TGTGCCAGCCTAGAAATACAGAACTCTGGGGCCAACGTCCTGACTTTC.

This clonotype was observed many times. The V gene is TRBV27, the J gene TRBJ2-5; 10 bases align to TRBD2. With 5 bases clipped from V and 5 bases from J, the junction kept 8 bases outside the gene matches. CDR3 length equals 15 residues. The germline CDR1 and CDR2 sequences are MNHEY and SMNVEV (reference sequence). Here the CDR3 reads CASSAISGRRETQYF. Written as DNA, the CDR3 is TGTGCCAGCAGTGCAATTAGCGGGAGGCGGGAGACCCAGTACTTC.

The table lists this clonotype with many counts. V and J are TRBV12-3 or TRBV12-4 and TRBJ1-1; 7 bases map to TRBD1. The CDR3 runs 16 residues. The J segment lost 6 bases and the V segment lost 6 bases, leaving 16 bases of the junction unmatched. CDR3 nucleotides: TGTGCCAGCAGCCAAGGGGGCCGACTGGATTCCGCTGAAGCTTTCTTT. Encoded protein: CASSQGGRLDSAEAFF.

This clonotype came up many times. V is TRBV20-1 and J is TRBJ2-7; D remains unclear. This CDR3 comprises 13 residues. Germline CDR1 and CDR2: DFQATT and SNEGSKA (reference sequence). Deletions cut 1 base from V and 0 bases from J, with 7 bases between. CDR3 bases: TGCAGTGCTAGAGGACTGAGCTCCTACGAGCAGTACGTC. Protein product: CSARGLSSYEQYV.

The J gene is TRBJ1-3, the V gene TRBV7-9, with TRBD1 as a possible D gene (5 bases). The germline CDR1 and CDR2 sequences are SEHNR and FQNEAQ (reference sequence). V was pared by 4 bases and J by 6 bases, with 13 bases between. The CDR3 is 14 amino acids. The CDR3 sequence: CASSSGHNPNTIYF. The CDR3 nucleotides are TGTGCCAGCAGCTCCGGACATAACCCAAACACCATATATTTT. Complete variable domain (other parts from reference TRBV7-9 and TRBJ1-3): DTGVSQNPRHKITKRGQNVTFRCDPISEHNRLYWYRQTLGQGPEFLTYFQNEAQLEKSRLLSDRFSAERPKGSFSTLEIQRTEQGDSAMYLCASSSGHNPNTIYFGEGSWLTVV.

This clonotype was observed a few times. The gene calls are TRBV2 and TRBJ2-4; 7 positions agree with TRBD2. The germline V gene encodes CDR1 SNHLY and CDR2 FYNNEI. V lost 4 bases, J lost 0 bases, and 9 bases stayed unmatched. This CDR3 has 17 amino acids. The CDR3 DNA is TGTGCCAGCAGTGCATTTGGACTAGACCTAGCCAAAAACATTCAGTACTTC. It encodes CASSAFGLDLAKNIQYF.

As DNA, the CDR3 is TGCAGCGTTGAAGTCGGGCTAGCGGGACCCGCCTACTCCTACAATGAGCAGTTCTTC. Its protein product is CSVEVGLAGPAYSYNEQFF. J is TRBJ2-1 and V is TRBV29-1, with TRBD2 matching over 9 bases. Losses at the gene ends were 1 base for V and 0 bases for J; bases not matched to a gene: 13. Germline loops: CDR1 SQVTM, CDR2 ANQGSEA. The CDR3 spans 19 residues.

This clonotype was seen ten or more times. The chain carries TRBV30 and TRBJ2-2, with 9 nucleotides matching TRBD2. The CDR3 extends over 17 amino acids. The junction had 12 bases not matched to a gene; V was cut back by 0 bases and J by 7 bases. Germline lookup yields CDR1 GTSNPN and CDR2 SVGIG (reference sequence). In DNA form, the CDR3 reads TGTGCCTGGAGTGTACGATTGCGGGGGGGCCGTGGCGGGGAGCTGTTTTTT. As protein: CAWSVRLRGGRGGELFF.

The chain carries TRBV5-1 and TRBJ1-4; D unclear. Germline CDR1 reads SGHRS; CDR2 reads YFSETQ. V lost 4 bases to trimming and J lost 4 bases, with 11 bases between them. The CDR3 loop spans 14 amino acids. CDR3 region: CASSSGSLNEKLFF. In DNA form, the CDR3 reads TGCGCCAGCAGCAGCGGGTCACTTAATGAAAAACTGTTTTTT.

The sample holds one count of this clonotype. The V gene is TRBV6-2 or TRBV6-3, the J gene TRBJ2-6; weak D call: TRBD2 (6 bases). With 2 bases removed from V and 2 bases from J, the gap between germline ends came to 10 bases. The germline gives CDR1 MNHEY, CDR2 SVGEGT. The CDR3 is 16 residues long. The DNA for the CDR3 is TGTGCCAGCAGTTACGGCGGGGCTACTGGGGCCAACGTCCTGACTTTC. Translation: CASSYGGATGANVLTF.

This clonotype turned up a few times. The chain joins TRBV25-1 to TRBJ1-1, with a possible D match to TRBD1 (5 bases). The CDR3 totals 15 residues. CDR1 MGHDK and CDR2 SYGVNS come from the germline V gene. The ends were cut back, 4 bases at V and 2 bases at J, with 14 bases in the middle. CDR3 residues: CASSASAGGNTEAFF. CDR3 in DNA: TGTGCCAGCAGTGCCTCAGCCGGGGGAAACACTGAAGCTTTCTTT.

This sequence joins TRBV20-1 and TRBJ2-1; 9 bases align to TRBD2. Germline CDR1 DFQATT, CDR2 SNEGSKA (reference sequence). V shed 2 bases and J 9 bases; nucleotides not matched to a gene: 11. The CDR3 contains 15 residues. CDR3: CSARRSVGLAGEQFF. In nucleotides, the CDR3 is TGCAGTGCTAGAAGGTCGGTGGGACTAGCCGGTGAGCAGTTCTTC.